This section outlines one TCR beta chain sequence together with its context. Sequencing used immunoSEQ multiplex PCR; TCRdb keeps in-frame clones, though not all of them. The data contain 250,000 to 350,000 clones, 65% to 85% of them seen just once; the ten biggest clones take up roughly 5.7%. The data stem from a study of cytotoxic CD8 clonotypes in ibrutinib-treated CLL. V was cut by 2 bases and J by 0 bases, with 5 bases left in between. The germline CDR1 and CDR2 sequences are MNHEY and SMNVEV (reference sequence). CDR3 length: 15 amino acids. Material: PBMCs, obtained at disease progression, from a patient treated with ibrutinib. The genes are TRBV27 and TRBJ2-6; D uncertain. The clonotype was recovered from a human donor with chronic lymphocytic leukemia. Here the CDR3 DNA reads TGTGCCAGCAGTTTACAGGCCTCTGGGGCCAACGTCCTGACTTTC. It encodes CASSLQASGANVLTF.